Following are 24 T cell receptor beta chains from one sample sequenced in a study of STAT3 mutations in large granular lymphocyte leukemia. Antigens of these TCRs are unknown. Sequencing was performed with immunoSEQ multiplex PCR; in TCRdb, only in-frame clones are kept and a portion is missing. The sample lists under 20,000 clones; about 93% were seen once. Study-wide points: Every T-cell large granular lymphocyte leukemia patient had at least one immunodominant TCR beta clonotype.

Sequenced input: peripheral blood mononuclear cells. The receptors originated from a woman between 50 and 59 years old with T-cell large granular lymphocyte leukemia. Some clones in this sample may be carry-over from other donors' samples.

The V and J genes are TRBV10-2 and TRBJ2-2; D remains ambiguous. The CDR3 sequence is 14 residues long. Deletions cut 6 bases from V and 7 bases from J, with 15 bases between. Germline V gene lookup returns CDR1 WSHSY and CDR2 SAAADI. The CDR3 spells CASSLTPSGGELFF. The DNA for the CDR3 is TGCGCCAGCAGCCTGACGCCGTCCGGCGGGGAGCTGTTTTTT.

This clone was recorded once. The chain is built from TRBV28 and TRBJ1-2; the D is unclear. The CDR3 is 13 amino acids. Trimming cost V 4 bases and J 8 bases, with 14 bases left between them. Germline values: CDR1 MDHEN, CDR2 SYDVKM. CDR3 in amino acids: CASSWTGSRGYTF. CDR3 DNA: TGTGCCAGCAGTTGGACGGGCTCGAGGGGCTACACCTTC.

This chain uses TRBV18 with TRBJ2-1; 9 bases fit TRBD2. Germline V gene lookup returns CDR1 KGHSH and CDR2 LQKENI. The J segment lost 5 bases and the V segment lost 1 base, leaving 6 bases of the junction unmatched. The CDR3 runs 16 residues. CDR3 sequence: CASSPHQIAGDNEQFF. CDR3 in DNA: TGTGCCAGCTCACCACATCAGATAGCGGGGGACAATGAGCAGTTCTTC. Complete variable domain (other parts from reference TRBV18 and TRBJ2-1): NAGVMQNPRHLVRRRGQEARLRCSPMKGHSHVYWYRQLPEEGLKFMVYLQKENIIDESGMPKERFSAEFPKEGPSILRIQQVVRGDSAAYFCASSPHQIAGDNEQFFGPGTRLTVL.

In this sample, this clone turned up once. The genes are TRBV7-3 and TRBJ1-1; D gene unclear. The length of the CDR3 is 13 residues. Looked up from germline, CDR1 is SGHTA and CDR2 is FQGTGA. V lost 1 base to trimming and J lost 5 bases, with 8 bases between them. CDR3 in DNA: TGTGCCAGCAGCTTAATGGGGAAGACTGAAGCTTTCTTT. This sequence encodes CASSLMGKTEAFF.

The gene calls are TRBV5-6 and TRBJ2-2; the match to TRBD1 covers 7 bases. Germline V lookup: CDR1 SGHDT, CDR2 YYEEEE. The V gene end was trimmed by 6 bases and the J gene end by 1 base; junction bases not matched to a gene: 9. The CDR3 consists of 16 residues. The CDR3 sequence: CASIHTTGQNTGELFF. The CDR3 DNA reads as TGTGCCAGCATCCACACGACAGGGCAGAACACCGGGGAGCTGTTTTTT.

This clone has a single count. The rearrangement joins TRBV7-9 to TRBJ1-3, with 11 bases lining up with TRBD1. The germline CDR1 and CDR2 sequences are SEHNR and FQNEAQ (reference sequence). V lost 5 bases to trimming and J lost 0 bases; unmatched junction nucleotides: 6. The CDR3 contains 17 residues. For the CDR3, the DNA is TGTGCCAGCAGCCCCCGGACAGGGGGCAACTCTGGAAACACCATATATTTT. This codes for CASSPRTGGNSGNTIYF.

This chain uses TRBV14 with TRBJ2-2; D is unclear. This CDR3 has 13 amino acids. Germline lookup yields CDR1 SGHDN and CDR2 FVKESK. V gave up 3 bases and J gave up 4 bases, with 6 bases separating them. The DNA for the CDR3 is TGTGCCAGCAGCCAGCACCCCACCGGGGAGCTGTTTTTT. Protein: CASSQHPTGELFF.

J is TRBJ1-1 and V is TRBV5-8, with D possibly matching TRBD1 (6 bases). V was clipped by 0 bases and J by 14 bases, with 23 bases between them. The CDR3 contains 15 residues. Per germline, CDR1 SGHTS and CDR2 YDEGEE. CDR3 region: CASSLVQGGGVWCFF. The CDR3 DNA is TGTGCCAGCAGCTTGGTACAGGGTGGGGGAGTTTGGTGCTTCTTT.

The J gene is TRBJ1-5, the V gene TRBV30, with D possibly matching TRBD1 (6 bases). Germline CDR1 is GTSNPN and CDR2 is SVGIG (reference sequence). V lost 3 bases and J 5 bases, leaving 14 bases between the germline ends. The CDR3 sequence is 14 residues long. CDR3 loop: CAWRGPGEDQPQHF. The CDR3 DNA is TGTGCCTGGAGAGGGCCAGGGGAGGATCAGCCCCAGCATTTT.

V usage is TRBV29-1 and J usage is TRBJ1-1, with TRBD1 identical over 9 bases. The CDR3 runs to 15 residues. J lost 4 bases, V lost 8 bases, and 14 bases had no gene match. Germline values: CDR1 SQVTM, CDR2 ANQGSEA. The CDR3 here is CSSRRDRVWSTEAFF. The CDR3 DNA reads as TGCAGCTCGAGACGGGACAGGGTTTGGAGCACTGAAGCTTTCTTT.

The chain links TRBV2 to TRBJ1-4; 8 bases fit TRBD1. V was pared by 4 bases and J by 4 bases, with 2 bases of the junction left unmatched. The CDR3 is 14 residues long. Germline lookup yields CDR1 SNHLY and CDR2 FYNNEI. DNA of the CDR3: TGTGCCAGCAGTGGGGACAGGTATAATGAAAAACTGTTTTTT. Amino acids: CASSGDRYNEKLFF.

The chain combines TRBV7-9 with TRBJ2-7; D gene uncertain. Germline V gene data show CDR1 as SEHNR and CDR2 as FQNEAQ (reference sequence). This CDR3 region has 14 residues. The ends were cut back, 1 base at V and 2 bases at J, with 9 bases in the middle. This CDR3 reads CASSLGYKTYEQYF. The CDR3 DNA reads as TGTGCCAGCAGCTTAGGTTATAAAACCTACGAGCAGTACTTC.

The rearrangement joins TRBV6-5 to TRBJ2-7, with TRBD2 matching 8 bases. This CDR3 comprises 14 residues. Per germline, CDR1 MNHEY and CDR2 SVGAGI. V was clipped by 3 bases and J by 2 bases; unmatched bases: 3. In DNA form, the CDR3 reads TGTGCCAGCAGTTATGAAGCGGGGGCCTACGAGCAGTACTTC. Translating it yields CASSYEAGAYEQYF.

V usage is TRBV7-9 and J usage is TRBJ2-7; 9 positions agree with TRBD1. CDR3 length: 15 residues. CDR1 and CDR2 (germline): SEHNR, FQNEAQ (reference sequence). Trimming cost V 4 bases and J 5 bases; bases outside gene matches: 9. The CDR3 region has the DNA TGTGCCAGCAGCTCCACTCAGGACAGGGGCCACGAGCAGTACTTC. Its translation: CASSSTQDRGHEQYF.

The chain couples TRBV30 to TRBJ1-5; no firm D call. The V end lost 1 base, the J end lost 2 bases, and 9 bases lay between the germline ends. The germline V gene has CDR1 GTSNPN and CDR2 SVGIG (reference sequence). The CDR3 is made up of 14 amino acids. DNA of the CDR3: TGTGCCTGGAGTGAAAACCGGCGCAATCAGCCCCAGCATTTT. Translated: CAWSENRRNQPQHF.

The rearrangement joins TRBV18 to TRBJ2-1; 9 nucleotides agree with TRBD2. The CDR3 has 19 amino acids. The trim removed 4 bases at V and 5 bases at J, leaving 18 bases unmatched. Germline lookup yields CDR1 KGHSH and CDR2 LQKENI. The CDR3 loop is CASSRITLAGPTMNNEQFF. CDR3 DNA: TGTGCCAGCTCACGGATAACTCTAGCGGGGCCTACAATGAACAATGAGCAGTTCTTC.

The rearrangement joins TRBV28 to TRBJ1-3; D perhaps matches TRBD1 (5 bases). Germline V gives CDR1 MDHEN, CDR2 SYDVKM. The CDR3 extends over 15 amino acids. Trimming pared 7 bases from V and 4 bases from J, leaving 17 bases between. CDR3 sequence (DNA): TGTGCCAGCACTGCAGCCGGGACGGACGGAAACACCATATATTTT. Encoded protein: CASTAAGTDGNTIYF. The whole variable domain, remainder taken from reference TRBV28 and TRBJ1-3, is DVKVTQSSRYLVKRTGEKVFLECVQDMDHENMFWYRQDPGLGLRLIYFSYDVKMKEKGDIPEGYSVSREKKERFSLILESASTNQTSMYLCASTAAGTDGNTIYFGEGSWLTVV.

This chain connects TRBV15 to TRBJ2-7; D is perhaps TRBD2 (6 bases). V was shortened by 3 bases and J by 0 bases, with 18 bases between the two germline ends. CDR1 LNHNV and CDR2 YYDKDF come from the germline V gene (reference sequence). The CDR3 contains 17 residues. The CDR3 sequence is CATSSNEPRGTSYEQYF. The CDR3 bases are TGTGCCACCAGCAGCAACGAACCTCGGGGGACCTCCTACGAGCAGTACTTC.

This clone was observed a single time. The rearrangement uses TRBV7-9 and TRBJ2-5, with D perhaps TRBD1 (6 bases). Trimming stripped 5 bases from V and 4 bases from J, with 20 bases between. The germline V gene encodes CDR1 SEHNR and CDR2 FQNEAQ (reference sequence). The CDR3 contains 16 residues. DNA of the CDR3: TGTGCCAGCAGCGTACAGTCTGGGGGCGGAGGAGAGACCCAGTACTTC. Translation gives CASSVQSGGGGETQYF.

The chain couples TRBV7-2 to TRBJ1-6; D uncertain. This CDR3 contains 14 residues. The germline gives CDR1 SGHTA, CDR2 FQGNSA. V lost 2 bases, J lost 9 bases, and 11 bases lay in between. Here the CDR3 reads CASSLWRASSPLHF. The DNA of the CDR3 is TGTGCCAGCAGCTTATGGAGGGCGTCTTCACCCCTCCACTTT.

The V and J genes are TRBV30 and TRBJ1-1; D is possibly TRBD1 (5 bases). The germline V gene has CDR1 GTSNPN and CDR2 SVGIG (reference sequence). Trimming removed 7 bases at V and 7 bases at J, with 16 bases between. CDR3 length equals 12 residues. The CDR3 here is CASLFGTLEAFF. For the CDR3, the DNA is TGTGCCTCGCTTTTCGGGACCCTTGAAGCTTTCTTT. Combining the CDR3 with reference TRBV30 and TRBJ1-1 gives the whole variable domain SQTIHQWPATLVQPVGSPLSLECTVEGTSNPNLYWYRQAAGRGLQLLFYSVGIGQISSEVPQNLSASRPQDRQFILSSKKLLLSDSGFYLCASLFGTLEAFFGQGTRLTVV.

The rearrangement links TRBV11-2 to TRBJ1-1, with TRBD1 identical over 11 bases. The V gene end was trimmed by 5 bases and the J gene end by 11 bases; junction bases not matched to a gene: 4. This CDR3 is 12 amino acids long. CDR1 and CDR2 from the germline V gene are SGHAT and FQNNGV. The CDR3 DNA sequence: TGTGCCAGCAGCCGGGACAGGGGGTTGGCTTTCTTT. It is translated as CASSRDRGLAFF. Based on the CDR3 plus reference TRBV11-2 and TRBJ1-1, the full variable domain is EAGVAQSPRYKIIEKRQSVAFWCNPISGHATLYWYQQILGQGPKLLIQFQNNGVVDDSQLPKDRFSAERLKGVDSTLKIQPAKLEDSAVYLCASSRDRGLAFFGQGTRLTVV.

This clone came up a few times. CDR3 nucleotides: TGTGCCATCAGTGAGCCGACCAGGGGTAATATCGATGGCTACACCTTC. Its translation: CAISEPTRGNIDGYTF. The chain has TRBV10-3 and TRBJ1-2, with a possible D match to TRBD1 (6 bases). The CDR3 is 16 amino acids. CDR1 ENHRY and CDR2 SYGVKD come from the germline V gene. V was clipped by 2 bases and J by 6 bases, with 19 bases between them.

V and J are TRBV5-4 and TRBJ1-2; D remains unclear. Germline-derived CDR1 and CDR2 are SGHNT and YYREEE (reference sequence). This CDR3 region has 13 residues. Trimming took 2 bases from V and 2 from J, leaving 7 bases between them. CDR3 nucleotide sequence: TGTGCCAGCAGCTTCGGCAAGAACTATGGCTACACCTTC. Its protein product is CASSFGKNYGYTF.